This entry is about one T cell receptor (beta chain). Its antigen is unknown. These data originate in a study of cytomegalovirus exposure and HLA in healthy donors. The ends lost 1 base at V and 4 bases at J; junction bases unmatched: 3. The CDR3 runs 15 residues. Germline V gene data show CDR1 as SNHLY and CDR2 as FYNNEI. With 60 Vbeta and 13 Jbeta primers, the PCR was carried out. Produced via immunoSEQ multiplex PCR; TCRdb's table is partial and in-frame only. The profile shows roughly 200,000 clones, 79% of them singletons. General observations from the study: It was taken for granted in presence/absence analyses that sequencing depth across donors was roughly uniform. Other equally common chains were less clonally expanded than HLA-associated TCR beta chains, a later analysis showed.

Specimen: PBMCs. The receptor was isolated from a woman aged 25 to 39 in good health and CMV-seropositive. The chain couples TRBV2 to TRBJ1-4; the match to TRBD1 covers 7 bases. This CDR3 is CASSEEAGGNEKLFF. The CDR3 DNA is TGTGCCAGCAGTGAAGAGGCAGGGGGTAATGAAAAACTGTTTTTT.